What follows are 2 T cell receptor beta chains derived from one specimen sequenced in a study of blood T cell repertoires in COVID-19. Measured with immunoSEQ multiplex PCR; TCRdb has only the in-frame clones, and not every one. The repertoire includes over 45,000 clones, 88% of them detected once, and 8.5% sits in the top ten. Sequencing input: peripheral blood. Source of these receptors: a man aged 55 to 69 with active COVID-19.

The chain uses TRBV6-5 and TRBJ2-7; 11 bases align to TRBD1. In germline, CDR1 is MNHEY, CDR2 SVGAGI. This CDR3 has 14 amino acids. Trimming at V came to 6 bases and at J to 5 bases, leaving 6 bases not matched to a gene. This chain's CDR3 is CASSTGTGGNEQYF. CDR3 DNA: TGTGCCAGCAGCACGGGGACAGGGGGAAACGAGCAGTACTTC.

In its sample, this clone was seen a few times. The chain links TRBV27 to TRBJ1-6; 7 bases line up with TRBD1. Germline V gives CDR1 MNHEY, CDR2 SMNVEV (reference sequence). The CDR3 loop spans 13 amino acids. Unmatched junction bases numbered 3, after V lost 4 bases and J lost 9 bases. In nucleotides, the CDR3 is TGTGCCAGCAGTTGGCAGGGGGGTTCACCCCTCCACTTT. Amino acid sequence: CASSWQGGSPLHF.